Given below is one TCR beta chain in context. Its specificity is not known. Using immunoSEQ multiplex PCR, the repertoire was profiled, and TCRdb retains in-frame clones only, with some absent. The table has roughly 100,000 clones, approximately 78% seen once. The sample is drawn from a study of T cell clones after liver transplantation. The overall study: A pre-transplant mixed lymphocyte reaction with TCRbeta sequencing defined graft-donor-reactive clones followed in post-transplant blood.

This CDR3 is 14 amino acids long. Germline V gives CDR1 MDHEN, CDR2 SYDVKM. V shed 6 bases and J shed 0 bases, with 6 bases lying between them. Study results and caveats: Conclusions were preliminary, with small, heterogeneous patient groups.

Sequenced material: CD4+ T cells from blood, taken before liver transplant. The chain recombines TRBV28 with TRBJ2-6; weak D call: TRBD2 (6 bases). The receptor was derived from a human donor who received a liver transplant. CDR3 nucleotide sequence: TGTGCCAGCAGGGGAGGCTCTGGGGCCAACGTCCTGACTTTC. Protein: CASRGGSGANVLTF.